The 9 T cell receptor beta chains below were found in one sample sequenced in a study of T-cell reconstitution after alpha-beta-depleted transplantation in children. Unique molecular identifiers were incorporated during preparation of the TCRbeta library. TCRdb redid the calling of the PCR reads with MiXCR, one entry per CDR3 protein. Seen here are approximately 510,000 distinct CDR3 sequences, 15% to 20% observed once, and the top ten hold roughly 3.3%. The sample here was PBMCs from the stem cell graft donor, taken from the stem cell graft. Every receptor here comes from a human donor who donated a stem cell graft to a child with acute lymphoblastic leukemia.

This clonotype has ten or more counts. V usage is TRBV2 and J usage is TRBJ1-3, with a possible D match to TRBD1 (6 bases). The CDR3 is 15 amino acids. The ends were cut back, 4 bases at V and 2 bases at J, with 12 bases in the middle. CDR1 and CDR2 (germline): SNHLY, FYNNEI. CDR3 residues: CASSVNRATGNTIYF. The CDR3 DNA reads TGTGCCAGCAGTGTTAACAGGGCCACTGGAAACACCATATATTTT.

V usage is TRBV27 and J usage is TRBJ1-2, with 7 bases identical to TRBD1. CDR3 length: 13 residues. V lost 5 bases to trimming and J lost 5 bases; unmatched junction nucleotides: 5. CDR1 is MNHEY, CDR2 SMNVEV, per germline (reference sequence). The CDR3 region has the DNA TGTGCCAGCAGTGACAGGGTGTGGTATGGCTACACCTTC. Its translation: CASSDRVWYGYTF.

The gene calls are TRBV2 and TRBJ2-1, with D perhaps TRBD2 (6 bases). The ends were cut back, 0 bases at V and 9 bases at J, with 15 bases in the middle. Germline CDR1 is SNHLY and CDR2 is FYNNEI. This CDR3 contains 15 residues. CDR3 region: CASSEAALAFGEQFF. As DNA, the CDR3 is TGTGCCAGCAGTGAAGCGGCGCTAGCGTTCGGTGAGCAGTTCTTC. Using reference TRBV2 and TRBJ2-1 for the parts outside the CDR3, the full variable domain is EPEVTQTPSHQVTQMGQEVILRCVPISNHLYFYWYRQILGQKVEFLVSFYNNEISEKSEIFDDQFSVERPDGSNFTLKIRSTKLEDSAMYFCASSEAALAFGEQFFGPGTRLTVL.

As regards this clonotype: Mismatch with germline at one junction end may stem from a read error. This chain links TRBV12-3 or TRBV12-4 with TRBJ2-3; D is uncertain. The CDR3 has 13 residues. This chain's CDR3 is CAGSSASTDTQYF. The CDR3, as DNA: TGTGCCGGCAGTTCCGCGAGCACAGATACGCAGTATTTT.

V usage is TRBV6-1 and J usage is TRBJ2-2; TRBD1 might be the D (5 bases). This CDR3 contains 15 residues. Germline CDR1 and CDR2: MNHNS and SASEGT. V lost 2 bases, J lost 6 bases, and 13 bases lay in between. The CDR3 loop reads CASSEPGLVAGELFF. CDR3 DNA: TGTGCCAGCAGTGAACCAGGGCTCGTGGCCGGGGAGCTGTTTTTT.

V gene TRBV2 combines with J gene TRBJ1-2; D call uncertain. The germline gives CDR1 SNHLY, CDR2 FYNNEI. The CDR3 consists of 11 residues. V lost 4 bases, J lost 8 bases, and 8 bases lay in between. CDR3 sequence reads: CASSVAAGYTF. CDR3 DNA: TGTGCCAGCAGTGTAGCAGCGGGCTACACCTTC.

The V and J genes are TRBV7-9 and TRBJ1-5; 9 bases are shared with TRBD1. The V and J ends lost 4 bases and 4 bases, in that order; junction bases with no gene match: 5. The CDR3 covers 15 residues. Germline lookup yields CDR1 SEHNR and CDR2 FQNEAQ (reference sequence). The CDR3 nucleotides are TGTGCCAGCAGCTCCTGGACAGGGGCAAATCAGCCCCAGCATTTT. Residues: CASSSWTGANQPQHF.

The rearrangement uses TRBV5-6 and TRBJ2-3; TRBD2 aligns across 10 bases. The CDR3 has 16 residues. The V and J ends lost 3 bases and 3 bases, in that order; junction bases with no gene match: 7. Germline CDR1 and CDR2: SGHDT and YYEEEE. CDR3: CASSYPGLANTDTQYF. CDR3 in DNA: TGTGCCAGCAGCTACCCGGGACTAGCGAATACAGATACGCAGTATTTT.

Only a few counts were recorded for this clonotype. This rearrangement joins TRBV5-1 to TRBJ2-2; no reliable D call. Germline lookup yields CDR1 SGHRS and CDR2 YFSETQ. The V end was cut by 0 bases, the J end by 0 bases, with 9 bases between. This CDR3 is built from 16 residues. CDR3 loop: CASSLETAANTGELFF. CDR3 DNA sequence: TGCGCCAGCAGCTTGGAGACGGCAGCGAACACCGGGGAGCTGTTTTTT.